The entry below describes one T cell receptor (beta chain). This sample is part of a study of blood T cells in healthy people across ages. For the second PCR, which ran for 7 to 11 cycles, a sample-barcoded 5' primer and a J-beta primer mix were used. From the 5' RACE reads, TCRdb called clonotypes with MiXCR, one entry per CDR3 protein. The table lists roughly 550,000 distinct CDR3 sequences, about 25% of them singletons. The trim removed 6 bases at V and 3 bases at J, leaving 10 bases unmatched. Per germline, CDR1 DFQATT and CDR2 SNEGSKA (reference sequence). The CDR3 runs 15 residues. The same sample was also used in a study of T cells of mothers and their children.

The rearrangement links TRBV20-1 to TRBJ2-4; TRBD1 matches 8 bases. The clonotype originates from a boy between 10 and 17 years old in good health. The sequencing input was blood. The chain's CDR3 is CSALDRAFVKNIQYF. CDR3 DNA sequence: TGCAGTGCATTGGACAGGGCGTTTGTCAAAAACATTCAGTACTTC.